This note documents a single TCR beta chain sequence. As yet, its antigen is unknown. The CDR3 length is 14 residues. Germline V lookup: CDR1 SGHTA, CDR2 FQGNSA. The trim removed 6 bases at V and 5 bases at J, leaving 6 bases unmatched. This entry is derived from a study of cytomegalovirus exposure and HLA in healthy donors. This PCR relied on a set of 60 Vbeta primers and 13 Jbeta primers. The method was immunoSEQ multiplex PCR; TCRdb's version includes in-frame clones alone and lacks a portion of them. The table shows around 190,000 clones, with 70% to 75% occurring only once. Study outcomes and limitations: Earlier analysis yielded a pattern in which most TCR beta V segments were productive about 87% or about 30% of the time. It has been reported that TCR beta sequences accurately predicted the HLA-A and HLA-B alleles of most subjects.

The specimen was PBMCs. The V and J genes are TRBV7-2 and TRBJ2-3, with 9 bases identical to TRBD1. The origin of this receptor is a young woman in good health and CMV-seropositive. The CDR3 region has the DNA TGTGCCAGCAGTTTGACAGGGGGGAAAGATACGCAGTATTTT. It codes for CASSLTGGKDTQYF.